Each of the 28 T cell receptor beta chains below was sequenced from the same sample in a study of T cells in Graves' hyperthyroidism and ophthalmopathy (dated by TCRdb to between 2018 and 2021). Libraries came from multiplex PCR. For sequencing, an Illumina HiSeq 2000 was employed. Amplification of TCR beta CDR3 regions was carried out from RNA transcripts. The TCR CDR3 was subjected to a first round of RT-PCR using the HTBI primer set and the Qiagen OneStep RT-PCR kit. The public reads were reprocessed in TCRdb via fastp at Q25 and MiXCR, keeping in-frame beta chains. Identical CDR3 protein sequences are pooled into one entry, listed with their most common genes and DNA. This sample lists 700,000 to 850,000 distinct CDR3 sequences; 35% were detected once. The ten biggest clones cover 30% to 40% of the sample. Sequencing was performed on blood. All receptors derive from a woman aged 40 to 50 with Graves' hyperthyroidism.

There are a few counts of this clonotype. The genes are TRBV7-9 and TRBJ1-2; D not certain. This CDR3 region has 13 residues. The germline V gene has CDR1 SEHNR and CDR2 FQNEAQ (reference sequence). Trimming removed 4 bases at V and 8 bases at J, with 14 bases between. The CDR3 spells CASSSGLLVGYTF. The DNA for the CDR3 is TGTGCCAGCAGCTCCGGACTCCTCGTCGGCTACACCTTC.

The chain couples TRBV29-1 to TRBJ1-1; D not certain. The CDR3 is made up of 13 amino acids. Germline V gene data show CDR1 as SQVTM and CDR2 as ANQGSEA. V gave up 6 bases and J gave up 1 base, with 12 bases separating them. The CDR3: CSVENRPNTEAFF. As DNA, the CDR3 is TGCAGCGTAGAGAACCGACCGAACACTGAAGCTTTCTTT.

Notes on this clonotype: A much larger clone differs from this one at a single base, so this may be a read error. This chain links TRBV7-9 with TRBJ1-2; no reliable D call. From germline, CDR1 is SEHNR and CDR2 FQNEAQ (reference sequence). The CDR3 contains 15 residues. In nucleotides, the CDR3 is TGTGCCAGCAGTCCCTCCTATGGGCGGCCCTATGACTACACCTTC. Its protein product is CASSPSYGRPYDYTF.

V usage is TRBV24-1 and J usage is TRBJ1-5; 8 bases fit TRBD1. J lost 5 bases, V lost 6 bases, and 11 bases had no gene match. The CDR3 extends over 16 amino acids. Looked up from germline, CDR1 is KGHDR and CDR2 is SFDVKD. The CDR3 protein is CATSNPGTGVDQPQHF. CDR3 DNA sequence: TGTGCCACCAGTAACCCTGGGACAGGTGTGGATCAGCCCCAGCATTTT.

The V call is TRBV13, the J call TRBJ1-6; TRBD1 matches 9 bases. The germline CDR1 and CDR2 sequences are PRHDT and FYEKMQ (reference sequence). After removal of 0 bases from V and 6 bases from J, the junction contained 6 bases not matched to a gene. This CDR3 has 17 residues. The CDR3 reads CASSLGGRTGVNSPLHF. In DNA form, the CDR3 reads TGTGCCAGCAGCTTAGGGGGCAGGACAGGGGTTAATTCACCCCTCCACTTT.

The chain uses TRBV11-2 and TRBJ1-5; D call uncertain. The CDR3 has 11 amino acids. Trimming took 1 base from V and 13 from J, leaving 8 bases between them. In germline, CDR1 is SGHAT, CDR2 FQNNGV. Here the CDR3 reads CASSLVGRQHF. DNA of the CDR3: TGTGCCAGCAGCTTAGTCGGCCGTCAGCATTTT.

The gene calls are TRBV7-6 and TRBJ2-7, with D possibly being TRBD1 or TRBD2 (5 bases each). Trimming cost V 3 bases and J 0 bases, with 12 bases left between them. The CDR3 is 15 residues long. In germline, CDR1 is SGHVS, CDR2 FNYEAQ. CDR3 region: CASSLGPSSSYEQYF. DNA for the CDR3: TGTGCCAGCAGCTTGGGACCTTCCAGCTCCTACGAGCAGTACTTC. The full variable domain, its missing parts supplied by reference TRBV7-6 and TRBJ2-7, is GAGVSQSPRYKVTKRGQDVALRCDPISGHVSLYWYRQALGQGPEFLTYFNYEAQQDKSGLPNDRFSAERPEGSISTLTIQRTEQRDSAMYRCASSLGPSSSYEQYFGPGTRLTVT.

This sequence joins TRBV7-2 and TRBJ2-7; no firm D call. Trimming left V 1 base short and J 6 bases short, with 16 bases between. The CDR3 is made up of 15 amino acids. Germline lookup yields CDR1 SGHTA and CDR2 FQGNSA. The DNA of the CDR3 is TGTGCCAGCAGCTTAGATCTCCGGGTCGCTGCCGAGCAGTACTTC. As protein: CASSLDLRVAAEQYF. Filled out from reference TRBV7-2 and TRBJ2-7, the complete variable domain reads GAGVSQSPSNKVTEKGKDVELRCDPISGHTALYWYRQSLGQGLEFLIYFQGNSAPDKSGLPSDRFSAERTGGSVSTLTIQRTQQEDSAVYLCASSLDLRVAAEQYFGPGTRLTVT.

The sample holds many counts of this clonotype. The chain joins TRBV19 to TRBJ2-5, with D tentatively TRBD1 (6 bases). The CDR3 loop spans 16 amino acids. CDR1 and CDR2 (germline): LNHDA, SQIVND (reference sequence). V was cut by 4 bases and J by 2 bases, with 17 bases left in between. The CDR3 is CASSTPLTTGQETQYF. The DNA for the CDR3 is TGTGCCAGTAGTACTCCGCTCACGACAGGACAAGAGACCCAGTACTTC.

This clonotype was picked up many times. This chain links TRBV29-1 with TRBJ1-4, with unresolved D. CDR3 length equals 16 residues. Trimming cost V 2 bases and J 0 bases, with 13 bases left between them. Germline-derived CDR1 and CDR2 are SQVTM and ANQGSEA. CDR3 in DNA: TGCAGCGTTGAATGGAGGGAGGGAGCAACTAATGAAAAACTGTTTTTT. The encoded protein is CSVEWREGATNEKLFF.

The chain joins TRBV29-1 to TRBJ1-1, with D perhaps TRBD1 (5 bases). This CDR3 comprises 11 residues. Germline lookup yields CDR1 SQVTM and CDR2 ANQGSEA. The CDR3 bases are TGCAGTTTGAGGGGACGGACTGAAGCTTTCTTT. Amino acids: CSLRGRTEAFF.

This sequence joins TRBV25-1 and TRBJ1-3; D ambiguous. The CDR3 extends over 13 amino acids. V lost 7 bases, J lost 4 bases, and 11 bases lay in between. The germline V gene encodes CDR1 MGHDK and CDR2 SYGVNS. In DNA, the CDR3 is TGTGCCAGCACGCCGTGGCCGGGAAACACCATATATTTT. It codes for CASTPWPGNTIYF.

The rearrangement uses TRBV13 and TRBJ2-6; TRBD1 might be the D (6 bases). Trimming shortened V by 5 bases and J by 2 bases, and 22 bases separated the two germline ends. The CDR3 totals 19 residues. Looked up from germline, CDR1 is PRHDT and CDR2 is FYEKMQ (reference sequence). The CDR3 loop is CASSQDTGTGRAGANVLTF. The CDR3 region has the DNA TGTGCCAGCAGCCAAGATACGGGAACAGGGCGCGCTGGGGCCAACGTCCTGACTTTC.

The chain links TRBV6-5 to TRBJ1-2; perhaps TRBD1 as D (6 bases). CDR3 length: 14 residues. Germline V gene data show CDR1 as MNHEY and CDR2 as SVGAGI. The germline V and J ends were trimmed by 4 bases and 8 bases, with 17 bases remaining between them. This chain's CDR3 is CASSSTGPRGGYTF. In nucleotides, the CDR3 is TGTGCCAGCAGTTCGACAGGCCCTAGAGGAGGCTACACCTTC.

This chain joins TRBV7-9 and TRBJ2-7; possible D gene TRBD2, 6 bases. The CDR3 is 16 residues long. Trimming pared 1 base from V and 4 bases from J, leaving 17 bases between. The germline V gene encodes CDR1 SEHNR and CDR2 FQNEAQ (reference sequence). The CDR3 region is CASSLVWDSSFYEQYF. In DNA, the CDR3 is TGTGCCAGCAGCTTAGTCTGGGACTCCAGTTTTTACGAGCAGTACTTC.

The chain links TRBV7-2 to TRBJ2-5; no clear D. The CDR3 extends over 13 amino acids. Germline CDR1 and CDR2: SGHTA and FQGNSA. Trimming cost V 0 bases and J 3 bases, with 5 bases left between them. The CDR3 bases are TGTGCCAGCAGCTTAGCCCTAGAAGAGACCCAGTACTTC. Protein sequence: CASSLALEETQYF.

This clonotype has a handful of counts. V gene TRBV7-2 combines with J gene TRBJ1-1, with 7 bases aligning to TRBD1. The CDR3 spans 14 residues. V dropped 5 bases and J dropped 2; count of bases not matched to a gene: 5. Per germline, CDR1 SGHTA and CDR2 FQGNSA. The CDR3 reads CASSRGTENTEAFF. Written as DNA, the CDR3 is TGTGCCAGCAGCCGCGGGACAGAAAACACTGAAGCTTTCTTT.

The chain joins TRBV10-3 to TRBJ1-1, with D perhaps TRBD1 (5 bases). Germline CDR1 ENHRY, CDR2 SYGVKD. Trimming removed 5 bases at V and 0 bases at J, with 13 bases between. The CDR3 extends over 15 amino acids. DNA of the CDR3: TGTGCCATCAGTTGGGCAGGGAACGTGAACACTGAAGCTTTCTTT. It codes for CAISWAGNVNTEAFF.

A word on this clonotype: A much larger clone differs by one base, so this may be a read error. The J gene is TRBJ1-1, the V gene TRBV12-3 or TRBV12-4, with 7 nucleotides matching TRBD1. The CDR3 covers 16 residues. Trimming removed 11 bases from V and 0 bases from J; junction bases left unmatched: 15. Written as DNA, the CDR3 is TGTGCCGGCGGACAGGAACCCTTCCTAGTGAACACTGAAGCTTTCTTT. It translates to CAGGQEPFLVNTEAFF.

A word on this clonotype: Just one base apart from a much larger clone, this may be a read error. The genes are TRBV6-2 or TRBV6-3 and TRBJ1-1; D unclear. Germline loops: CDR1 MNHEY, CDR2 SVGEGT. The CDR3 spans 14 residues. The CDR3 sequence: CASSSLGMNTEALF. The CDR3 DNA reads TGTGCCAGCAGTTCTTTAGGGATGAACACTGAAGCTCTCTTT.

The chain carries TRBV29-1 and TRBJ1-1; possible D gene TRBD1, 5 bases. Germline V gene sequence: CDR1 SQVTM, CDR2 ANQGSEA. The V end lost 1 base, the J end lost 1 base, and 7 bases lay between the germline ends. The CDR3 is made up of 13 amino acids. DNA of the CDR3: TGCAGCGTTGAAGCAGGGCAGAACACTGAAGCTTTCTTT. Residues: CSVEAGQNTEAFF.

The CDR3 is CASSERGRVTDTQYF. CDR3 nucleotide sequence: TGTGCCAGCAGTGAAAGGGGGCGCGTCACAGATACGCAGTATTTT. The chain joins TRBV2 to TRBJ2-3; TRBD1 matches 7 bases. With 2 bases clipped from V and 2 bases from J, the junction kept 4 bases outside the gene matches. CDR1 and CDR2 (germline): SNHLY, FYNNEI. The CDR3 sequence is 15 residues long.

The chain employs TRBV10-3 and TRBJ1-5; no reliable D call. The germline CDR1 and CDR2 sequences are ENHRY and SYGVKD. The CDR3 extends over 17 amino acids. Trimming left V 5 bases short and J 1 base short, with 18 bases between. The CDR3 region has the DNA TGTGCCATCAGTTACTCGTATCCGGAGATGAGCAATCAGCCCCAGCATTTT. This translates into CAISYSYPEMSNQPQHF.

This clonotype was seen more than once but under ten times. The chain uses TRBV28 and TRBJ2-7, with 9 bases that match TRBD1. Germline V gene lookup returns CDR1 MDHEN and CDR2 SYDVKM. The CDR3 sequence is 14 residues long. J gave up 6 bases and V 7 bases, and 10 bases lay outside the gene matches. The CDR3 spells CASNLGDRVFEQYF. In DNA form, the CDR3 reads TGTGCCAGCAACCTCGGGGACAGGGTCTTCGAGCAGTACTTC.

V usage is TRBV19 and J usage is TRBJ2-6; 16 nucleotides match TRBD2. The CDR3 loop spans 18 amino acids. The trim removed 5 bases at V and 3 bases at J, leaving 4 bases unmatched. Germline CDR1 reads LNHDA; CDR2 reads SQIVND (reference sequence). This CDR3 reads CASSPGLAGGLGANVLTF. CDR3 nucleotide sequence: TGTGCCAGTAGTCCGGGACTAGCGGGGGGGCTTGGGGCCAACGTCCTGACTTTC. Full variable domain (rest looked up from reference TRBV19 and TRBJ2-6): DGGITQSPKYLFRKEGQNVTLSCEQNLNHDAMYWYRQDPGQGLRLIYYSQIVNDFQKGDIAEGYSVSREKKESFPLTVTSAQKNPTAFYLCASSPGLAGGLGANVLTFGAGSRLTVL.

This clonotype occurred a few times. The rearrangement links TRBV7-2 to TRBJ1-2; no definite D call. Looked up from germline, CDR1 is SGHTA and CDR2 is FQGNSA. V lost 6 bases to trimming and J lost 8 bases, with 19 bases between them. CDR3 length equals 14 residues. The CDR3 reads CASSSRSDGDGYTF. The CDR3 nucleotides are TGTGCCAGCAGTTCTCGGTCGGACGGAGACGGCTACACCTTC.

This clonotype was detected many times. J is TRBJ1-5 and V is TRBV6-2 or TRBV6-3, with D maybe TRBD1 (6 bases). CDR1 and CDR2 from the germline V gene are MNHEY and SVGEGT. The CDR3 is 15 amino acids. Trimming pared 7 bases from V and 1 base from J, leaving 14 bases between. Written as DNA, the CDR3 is TGTGCCAGCACCTACTCGGACAGAAGCAATCAGCCCCAGCATTTT. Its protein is CASTYSDRSNQPQHF.

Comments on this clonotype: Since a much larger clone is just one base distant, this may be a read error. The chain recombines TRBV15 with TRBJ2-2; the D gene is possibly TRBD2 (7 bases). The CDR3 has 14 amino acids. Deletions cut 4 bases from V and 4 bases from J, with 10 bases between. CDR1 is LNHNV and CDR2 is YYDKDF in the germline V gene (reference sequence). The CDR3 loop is CATSIRGATGELFF. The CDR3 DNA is TGTGCCACCAGCATTCGGGGGGCCACCGGGGAGCTGTTTTTT.